This T cell receptor (beta chain) appears in the sequencing data of a study of Ad26.COV2.S vaccination and SARS-CoV-2 variants. Documented treatment: approximately 18 received Ad26.COV2.S at low or high dose, single or two shots; roughly five received placebo; per-sample allocation not given. The samples date from day 63 after the first vaccine or placebo injection. With regard to this clone: Its antigen is currently unknown.

The study's findings and limits: Those who received the vaccine showed greater spike-specific TCR breadth than those given placebo. From the TCR breadth and depth analyses, total T cell responses may have been underestimated.

Germline V CDR1 and CDR2: LNHNV, YYDKDF (reference sequence). The CDR3 contains 14 residues. V dropped 1 base and J dropped 2 bases, with 9 bases sitting between them. The table came from immunoSEQ multiplex PCR; TCRdb's copy has only in-frame clones and leaves some out. Of about 680,000 clones in the sample, 89% were seen once. The J gene is TRBJ2-7, the V gene TRBV15; D might be TRBD1 (5 bases). This receptor was taken from a person aged 18 to 65 who received the Ad26.COV2.S COVID-19 vaccine or a placebo. The sequences come from peripheral blood, collected in a trial of Ad26.COV2.S vaccine versus placebo. For the CDR3, the DNA is TGTGCCACCAGCAGAGTTTCACAGGCCTACGAGCAGTACTTC. It encodes CATSRVSQAYEQYF.